This entry lists 26 T cell receptor beta chains sequenced from one sample in a study of CD8 T cells in Susac syndrome. The RNA, about 0.45 to 1 ug, was put through reverse transcription using random hexamers. In TCRdb, the immunoSEQ multiplex PCR reads were re-called with MiXCR into one record per CDR3 protein. The sample includes tens of thousands of distinct CDR3 sequences, roughly 96% of them seen just once. Sequencing was done on a sample of CD8+ T cells from PBMCs. These receptors came from a human donor with Susac syndrome.

The chain links TRBV28 to TRBJ2-3, with D tentatively TRBD1 (6 bases). Germline V gene data show CDR1 as MDHEN and CDR2 as SYDVKM. CDR3 length equals 14 residues. The ends were cut back, 8 bases at V and 6 bases at J, with 18 bases in the middle. In DNA, the CDR3 is TGTGCCAGCCCCCCGGCAGGGGAGTCGGATACGCAGTATTTT. Translation gives CASPPAGESDTQYF.

This clonotype was seen a single time. The genes are TRBV12-3 or TRBV12-4 and TRBJ1-4; D is perhaps TRBD1 (5 bases). V shed 1 base and J shed 6 bases, with 6 bases lying between them. CDR3 length: 13 amino acids. CDR3 nucleotides: TGTGCCAGCAGTTTAGGGGGACATGAAAAACTGTTTTTT. Amino acid sequence: CASSLGGHEKLFF.

The V and J genes are TRBV20-1 and TRBJ1-2; D unresolved. The V and J ends lost 2 bases and 1 base respectively, with 14 bases between them. Germline V gene lookup returns CDR1 DFQATT and CDR2 SNEGSKA (reference sequence). This CDR3 contains 15 residues. In DNA, the CDR3 is TGCAGTGCTAGATGGCCAGGCGATCTTAACTATGGCTACACCTTC. This encodes CSARWPGDLNYGYTF.

This chain joins TRBV24-1 and TRBJ2-5, with TRBD1 matching 11 bases. The V and J ends lost 5 bases and 0 bases, in that order; junction bases with no gene match: 4. The CDR3 length is 16 residues. From germline, CDR1 is KGHDR and CDR2 SFDVKD. The CDR3 bases are TGTGCCACCAGTGCTCCGGACAGGGGGCACCAAGAGACCCAGTACTTC. Residues: CATSAPDRGHQETQYF.

The genes are TRBV18 and TRBJ2-2, with 10 bases fitting TRBD2. The junction had 3 bases not matched to a gene; V was cut back by 5 bases and J by 6 bases. This CDR3 has 14 amino acids. Germline-derived CDR1 and CDR2 are KGHSH and LQKENI. CDR3 in DNA: TGTGCCAGCTCAATAGGGACTAGCGCCGGGGAGCTGTTTTTT. Translation gives CASSIGTSAGELFF.

The chain is built from TRBV30 and TRBJ2-7, with D possibly matching TRBD1 (6 bases). The V end was cut by 8 bases, the J end by 0 bases, with 11 bases between. The germline V gene has CDR1 GTSNPN and CDR2 SVGIG (reference sequence). The CDR3 sequence is 12 residues long. CDR3 in amino acids: CAGTGSSYEQYF. CDR3 sequence (DNA): TGTGCCGGCACAGGGAGCTCCTACGAGCAGTACTTC.

This rearrangement joins TRBV18 to TRBJ1-1; D gene ambiguous. The CDR3 covers 15 residues. V gave up 3 bases and J gave up 0 bases, with 11 bases separating them. Germline assignment: CDR1 KGHSH and CDR2 LQKENI. The CDR3 spells CASSPIPTVNTEAFF. CDR3 DNA sequence: TGTGCCAGCTCACCGATCCCGACCGTGAACACTGAAGCTTTCTTT.

The CDR3 region has the DNA TGTGCCAGCAGCCAAGGAGCCGTTCAAGAGACCCAGTACTTC. Its protein product is CASSQGAVQETQYF. The rearrangement uses TRBV3-1 and TRBJ2-5, with D unresolved. The CDR3 has 14 amino acids. V dropped 1 base and J dropped 2 bases, with 8 bases sitting between them. The germline V gene encodes CDR1 LGHDT and CDR2 YNNKEL (reference sequence).

This chain connects TRBV5-4 to TRBJ2-3; 8 nucleotides align to TRBD2. The junction had 8 bases not matched to a gene; V was cut back by 3 bases and J by 5 bases. This CDR3 is 15 amino acids long. Germline CDR1 reads SGHNT; CDR2 reads YYREEE (reference sequence). The CDR3 DNA sequence: TGTGCCAGCAGCTCCGCGGGGGGCCAAATAGATACGCAGTATTTT. As protein: CASSSAGGQIDTQYF. The entire variable domain, with the rest obtained from reference TRBV5-4 and TRBJ2-3, is as follows: ETGVTQSPTHLIKTRGQQVTLRCSSQSGHNTVSWYQQALGQGPQFIFQYYREEENGRGNFPPRFSGLQFPNYSSELNVNALELDDSALYLCASSSAGGQIDTQYFGPGTRLTVL.

The chain is built from TRBV24-1 and TRBJ2-3; possibly TRBD1 for D (5 bases). The CDR3 runs 13 residues. Trimming pared 6 bases from V and 2 bases from J, leaving 8 bases between. Germline CDR1 is KGHDR and CDR2 is SFDVKD. Written as DNA, the CDR3 is TGTGCCACCAGTAGGGGCCTCACAGATACGCAGTATTTT. Translating it yields CATSRGLTDTQYF.

In nucleotides, the CDR3 is TGTGCCTGGAGTCTCGTCAATGAGCAGTTCTTC. Its translation: CAWSLVNEQFF. The V gene is TRBV30, the J gene TRBJ2-1, with no clear D. CDR1 is GTSNPN, CDR2 SVGIG, per germline (reference sequence). With 2 bases removed from V and 6 bases from J, the gap between germline ends came to 5 bases. The CDR3 is 11 residues long. Full variable domain (rest looked up from reference TRBV30 and TRBJ2-1): SQTIHQWPATLVQPVGSPLSLECTVEGTSNPNLYWYRQAAGRGLQLLFYSVGIGQISSEVPQNLSASRPQDRQFILSSKKLLLSDSGFYLCAWSLVNEQFFGPGTRLTVL.

In this sample, this clonotype turned up once. V gene TRBV20-1 combines with J gene TRBJ1-5; 7 positions match TRBD1. V shed 4 bases, J shed 3 bases, and the junction held 3 bases outside the gene matches. Germline V gives CDR1 DFQATT, CDR2 SNEGSKA (reference sequence). The CDR3 sequence is 13 residues long. The CDR3 coding sequence is TGCAGTGCTACGGGACAGTTCAATCAGCCCCAGCATTTT. Residues: CSATGQFNQPQHF.

The genes are TRBV20-1 and TRBJ1-2, with TRBD1 matching 10 bases. J gave up 4 bases and V 0 bases, and 8 bases lay outside the gene matches. The V gene's germline CDR1 is DFQATT and CDR2 SNEGSKA (reference sequence). CDR3 size: 16 residues. This CDR3 is CSARDRGTGASYGYTF. CDR3 sequence (DNA): TGCAGTGCTAGAGATCGTGGGACAGGGGCTTCCTATGGCTACACCTTC.

The V and J genes are TRBV4-3 and TRBJ1-2, with TRBD1 matching over 8 bases. CDR3 size: 15 residues. From germline, CDR1 is LGHNA and CDR2 YSLEER. With V trimmed by 1 base and J by 3 bases, 4 bases remained unmatched. Written as DNA, the CDR3 is TGCGCCAGCAGCCAAGCCATACAGGGGGACTATGGCTACACCTTC. Its protein product is CASSQAIQGDYGYTF.

The genes are TRBV4-3 and TRBJ1-2; TRBD1 might be the D (6 bases). V was clipped by 0 bases and J by 3 bases, with 11 bases between them. The CDR3 has 15 residues. Germline assignment: CDR1 LGHNA and CDR2 YSLEER. CDR3 residues: CASSQDTGSDYGYTF. The CDR3 region has the DNA TGCGCCAGCAGCCAAGATACAGGGAGCGACTATGGCTACACCTTC.

The chain uses TRBV30 and TRBJ1-2; D is ambiguous. The CDR3 contains 11 residues. Per germline, CDR1 GTSNPN and CDR2 SVGIG (reference sequence). V was trimmed by 8 bases and J by 0 bases, leaving 7 bases between them. The CDR3 region is CAGGANYGYTF. The DNA of the CDR3 is TGTGCCGGTGGAGCTAACTATGGCTACACCTTC.

V gene TRBV20-1 combines with J gene TRBJ2-1; 12 bases line up with TRBD2. CDR3 size: 15 residues. With V trimmed by 4 bases and J by 7 bases, 8 bases remained unmatched. From germline, CDR1 is DFQATT and CDR2 SNEGSKA (reference sequence). The chain's CDR3 is CSATRLAGAQNEQFF. The CDR3 DNA follows: TGCAGTGCTACGAGACTAGCGGGGGCCCAAAATGAGCAGTTCTTC.

The chain couples TRBV29-1 to TRBJ1-4; D ambiguous. Germline CDR1 reads SQVTM; CDR2 reads ANQGSEA. The CDR3 totals 12 residues. Between the trimmed V and J ends, which lost 5 bases and 2 bases, there was a span of 6 bases. Written as DNA, the CDR3 is TGCAGCGTTCGGAGGACTAATGAAAAACTGTTTTTT. This codes for CSVRRTNEKLFF.

This chain joins TRBV20-1 and TRBJ1-5, with 7 bases lining up with TRBD1. Germline assignment: CDR1 DFQATT and CDR2 SNEGSKA (reference sequence). V lost 2 bases, J lost 2 bases, and 9 bases stayed unmatched. CDR3 length: 16 amino acids. Here the CDR3 DNA reads TGCAGTGCTAGACGAAGGGACGGACAGGGCAATCAGCCCCAGCATTTT. Protein product: CSARRRDGQGNQPQHF.

The rearrangement links TRBV3-1 to TRBJ1-6, with 7 bases identical to TRBD1. Germline-derived CDR1 and CDR2 are LGHDT and YNNKEL (reference sequence). The CDR3 loop spans 16 amino acids. V lost 5 bases, J lost 5 bases, and 9 bases stayed unmatched. In DNA form, the CDR3 reads TGTGCCAGCAGCACGCCGGGACAGACTCATAATTCACCCCTCCACTTT. It codes for CASSTPGQTHNSPLHF.

The chain links TRBV12-3 or TRBV12-4 to TRBJ2-1; the D is unclear. V was clipped by 1 base and J by 9 bases, with 10 bases between them. The CDR3 spans 13 residues. Here the CDR3 reads CASSLDLGREQFF. The CDR3 DNA follows: TGTGCCAGCAGTTTAGATCTCGGACGTGAGCAGTTCTTC.

The rearrangement links TRBV11-3 to TRBJ2-2; D gene uncertain. Germline CDR1 reads SGHNT; CDR2 reads YENEEA. The CDR3 contains 13 residues. V was shortened by 0 bases and J by 5 bases, with 4 bases between the two germline ends. CDR3 amino acids: CASSLDHTGELFF. The CDR3, as DNA: TGTGCCAGCAGCTTAGATCATACCGGGGAGCTGTTTTTT.

CDR3 sequence: CASSMDLRDRGALTGYTF. For the CDR3, the DNA is TGTGCCAGTAGTATGGACCTCCGGGACAGGGGAGCACTTACAGGCTACACCTTC. V is TRBV19 and J is TRBJ1-2, with TRBD1 matching 10 bases. This CDR3 contains 18 residues. The ends lost 3 bases at V and 8 bases at J; junction bases unmatched: 18. Germline V CDR1 and CDR2: LNHDA, SQIVND (reference sequence).

CDR3 DNA sequence: TGCAGTGCGTGCCTCAGGGCCTTGCGGACTGAAGCTTTCTTT. Translating gives CSACLRALRTEAFF. The gene calls are TRBV20-1 and TRBJ1-1; weak D call: TRBD1 (5 bases). The CDR3 sequence is 14 residues long. V lost 6 bases to trimming and J lost 5 bases, with 19 bases between them. Germline CDR1 reads DFQATT; CDR2 reads SNEGSKA (reference sequence).

The chain carries TRBV9 and TRBJ2-5; D possibly corresponds to TRBD1 (6 bases). Germline values: CDR1 SGDLS, CDR2 YYNGEE. Trimming shortened V by 0 bases and J by 3 bases, and 9 bases separated the two germline ends. This CDR3 is 14 amino acids long. CDR3 coding DNA: TGTGCCAGCAGCGTAGGGGCAGGGGAAGAGACCCAGTACTTC. Translated: CASSVGAGEETQYF.

This clonotype is a singleton in its sample. V is TRBV9 and J is TRBJ2-7, with D hard to call. Trimming removed 3 bases from V and 4 bases from J, with 14 bases in between. Per the germline V gene, CDR1 is SGDLS and CDR2 is YYNGEE. This CDR3 spans 14 amino acids. CDR3 amino acids: CASSAGYTSYEQYF. CDR3 nucleotides: TGTGCCAGCAGCGCCGGATATACCTCGTACGAGCAGTACTTC.